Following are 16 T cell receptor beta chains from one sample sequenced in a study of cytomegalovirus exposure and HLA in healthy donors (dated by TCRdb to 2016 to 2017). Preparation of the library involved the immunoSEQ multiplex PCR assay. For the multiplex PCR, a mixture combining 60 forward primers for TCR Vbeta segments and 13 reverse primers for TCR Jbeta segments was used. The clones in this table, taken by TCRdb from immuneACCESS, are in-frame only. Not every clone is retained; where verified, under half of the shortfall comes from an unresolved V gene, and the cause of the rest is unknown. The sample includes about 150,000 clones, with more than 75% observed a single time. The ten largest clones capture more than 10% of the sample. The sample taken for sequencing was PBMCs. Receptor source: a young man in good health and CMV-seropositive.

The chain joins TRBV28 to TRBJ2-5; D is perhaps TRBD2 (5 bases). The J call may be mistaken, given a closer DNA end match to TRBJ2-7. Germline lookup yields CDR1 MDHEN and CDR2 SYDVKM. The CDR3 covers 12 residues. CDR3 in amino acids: CASKLASSEQYF. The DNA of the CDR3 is TGTGCCAGCAAATTGGCTAGCAGCGAGCAGTACTTC.

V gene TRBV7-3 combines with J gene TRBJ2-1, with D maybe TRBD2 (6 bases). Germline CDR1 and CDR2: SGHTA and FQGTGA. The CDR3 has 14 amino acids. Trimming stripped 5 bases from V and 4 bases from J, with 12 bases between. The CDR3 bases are TGTGCCAGCAGCCCCTCTAGCGATTACAATGAGCAGTTCTTC. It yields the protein CASSPSSDYNEQFF. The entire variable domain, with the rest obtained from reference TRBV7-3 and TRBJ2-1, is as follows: GAGVSQTPSNKVTEKGKYVELRCDPISGHTALYWYRQSLGQGPEFLIYFQGTGAADDSGLPNDRFFAVRPEGSVSTLKIQRTERGDSAVYLCASSPSSDYNEQFFGPGTRLTVL.

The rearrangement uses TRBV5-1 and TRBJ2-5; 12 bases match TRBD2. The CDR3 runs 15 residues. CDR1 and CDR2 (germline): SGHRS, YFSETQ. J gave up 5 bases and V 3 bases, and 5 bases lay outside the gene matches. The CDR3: CASSSTTSGSETQYF. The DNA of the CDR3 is TGCGCCAGCAGCTCGACGACTAGCGGGAGTGAGACCCAGTACTTC.

The CDR3 nucleotides read TGCGCCAGCAGCTTTAGCGGGAGTGACTACGAGCAGTACTTC. Amino acid sequence: CASSFSGSDYEQYF. The J gene is TRBJ2-7, the V gene TRBV5-1; TRBD2 matches 9 bases. CDR1 and CDR2 (germline): SGHRS, YFSETQ. The CDR3 length is 14 residues. V lost 2 bases and J lost 3; bases outside the gene matches: 3.

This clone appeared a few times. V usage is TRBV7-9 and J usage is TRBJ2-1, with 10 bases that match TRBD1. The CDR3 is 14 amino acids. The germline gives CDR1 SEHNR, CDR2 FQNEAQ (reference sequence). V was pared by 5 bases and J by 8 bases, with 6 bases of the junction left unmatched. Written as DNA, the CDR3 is TGTGCCAGCAGCCCCCGGGACAGGGGTGATGAGCAGTTCTTC. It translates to CASSPRDRGDEQFF.

The CDR3 protein is CASSLDSGRVRGTQYF. DNA of the CDR3: TGTGCCAGCAGCTTAGATAGCGGGAGGGTCCGGGGGACCCAGTACTTC. V gene TRBV7-9 combines with J gene TRBJ2-5; 11 positions match TRBD2. Germline V gene data show CDR1 as SEHNR and CDR2 as FQNEAQ (reference sequence). This CDR3 has 16 residues. J lost 7 bases, V lost 1 base, and 8 bases had no gene match.

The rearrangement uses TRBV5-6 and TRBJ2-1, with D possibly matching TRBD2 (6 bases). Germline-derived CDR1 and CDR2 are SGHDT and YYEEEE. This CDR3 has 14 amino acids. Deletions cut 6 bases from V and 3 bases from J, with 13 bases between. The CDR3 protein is CASNHRENYNEQFF. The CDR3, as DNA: TGTGCCAGCAACCACCGGGAGAACTACAATGAGCAGTTCTTC.

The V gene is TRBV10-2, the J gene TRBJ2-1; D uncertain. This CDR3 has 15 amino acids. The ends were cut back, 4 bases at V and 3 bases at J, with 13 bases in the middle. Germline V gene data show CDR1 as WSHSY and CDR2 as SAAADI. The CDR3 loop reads CASSALTPNYNEQFF. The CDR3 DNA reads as TGCGCCAGCAGTGCTCTCACCCCTAACTACAATGAGCAGTTCTTC.

The CDR3 reads CASSTRGISYNEQFF. The CDR3 DNA follows: TGTGCCAGCAGCACGCGGGGGATCTCCTACAATGAGCAGTTCTTC. The J gene is TRBJ2-1, the V gene TRBV7-2; 7 bases line up with TRBD2. J gave up 0 bases and V 5 bases, and 4 bases lay outside the gene matches. The CDR3 spans 15 residues. CDR1 and CDR2 (germline): SGHTA, FQGNSA.

CDR3 sequence: CASKSASREQFF. CDR3 nucleotides: TGTGCCAGCAAGTCAGCGTCCCGCGAGCAGTTCTTC. The chain couples TRBV6-5 to TRBJ2-1; D is ambiguous. From germline, CDR1 is MNHEY and CDR2 SVGAGI. Between the trimmed V and J ends, which lost 7 bases and 10 bases, there was a span of 14 bases. The CDR3 runs to 12 residues.

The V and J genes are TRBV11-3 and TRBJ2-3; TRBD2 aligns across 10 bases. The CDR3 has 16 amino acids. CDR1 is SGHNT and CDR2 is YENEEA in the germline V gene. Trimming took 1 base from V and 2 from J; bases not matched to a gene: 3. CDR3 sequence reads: CASSLGLAGVTDTQYF. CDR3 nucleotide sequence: TGTGCCAGCAGCTTAGGGCTAGCGGGAGTCACAGATACGCAGTATTTT.

CDR3 coding DNA: TGCGCCAGCAGCTTACCGGGACAGGGGGCAGAAAAACTGTTTTTT. Translation gives CASSLPGQGAEKLFF. The chain links TRBV4-1 to TRBJ1-4; 12 bases fit TRBD1. Germline values: CDR1 MGHRA, CDR2 YSYEKL. Trimming removed 5 bases from V and 8 bases from J; junction bases left unmatched: 6. CDR3 length: 15 amino acids.

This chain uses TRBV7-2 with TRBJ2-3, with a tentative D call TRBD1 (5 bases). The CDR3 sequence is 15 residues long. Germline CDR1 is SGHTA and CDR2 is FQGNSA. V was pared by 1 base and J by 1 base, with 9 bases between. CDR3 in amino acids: CASSLEEGGTDTQYF. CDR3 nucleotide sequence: TGTGCCAGCAGCTTAGAAGAAGGGGGCACAGATACGCAGTATTTT.

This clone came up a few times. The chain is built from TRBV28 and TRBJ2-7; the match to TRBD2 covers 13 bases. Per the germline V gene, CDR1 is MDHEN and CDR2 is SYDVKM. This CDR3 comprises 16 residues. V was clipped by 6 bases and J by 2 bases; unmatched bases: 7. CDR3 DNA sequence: TGTGCCAGCAGCAAGACTAGCGGGAGGACCACCTACGAGCAGTACTTC. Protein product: CASSKTSGRTTYEQYF.

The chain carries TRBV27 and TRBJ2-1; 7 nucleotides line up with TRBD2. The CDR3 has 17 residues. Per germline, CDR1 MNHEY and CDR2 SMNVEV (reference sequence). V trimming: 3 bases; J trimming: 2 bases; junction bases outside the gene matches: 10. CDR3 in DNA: TGTGCCAGCAGTTTCCGGGTCGGGGAGGGCACCTACAATGAGCAGTTCTTC. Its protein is CASSFRVGEGTYNEQFF.

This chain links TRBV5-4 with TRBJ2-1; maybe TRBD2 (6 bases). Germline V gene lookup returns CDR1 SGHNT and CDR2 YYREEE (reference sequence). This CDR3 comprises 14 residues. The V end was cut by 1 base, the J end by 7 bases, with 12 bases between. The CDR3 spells CASSLSGLRNEQFF. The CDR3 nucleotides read TGTGCCAGCAGCTTGTCGGGACTCCGAAATGAGCAGTTCTTC.